A single sample gave rise to the 11 T cell receptor beta chains below, sequenced in a study of shared clonotypes between healthy human individuals. Only in-frame clones appear in the TCRdb table, and some are missing; sequencing was by immunoSEQ multiplex PCR. The sample shows roughly 700,000 clones, about 90% of them seen only once. Sequenced sample: memory CD8+ T cells from PBMCs. Subset here: CD45RO+ cells pooled with CCR7-negative TemRA cells. All receptors come from a man younger than 35 in good health. Some clones in this sample may be carry-over from other donors' samples.

V is TRBV15 and J is TRBJ2-1; possibly TRBD1 or TRBD2 for D (5 bases each). The CDR3 runs to 16 residues. The V and J ends lost 4 bases and 4 bases respectively, with 17 bases between them. Germline V gene data show CDR1 as LNHNV and CDR2 as YYDKDF (reference sequence). The CDR3 bases are TGTGCCACCAGCAAGATGAGGGACCCCCCTTACAATGAGCAGTTCTTC. Translation: CATSKMRDPPYNEQFF.

V usage is TRBV27 and J usage is TRBJ2-7; the D call may be TRBD1 or TRBD2 (5 bases each). Germline V gene data show CDR1 as MNHEY and CDR2 as SMNVEV (reference sequence). The V and J ends lost 8 bases and 6 bases respectively, with 20 bases between them. The CDR3 extends over 14 amino acids. CDR3 in DNA: TGTGCCAGCTCCATTTTAAGCTCCGGGACCGAGCAGTACTTC. Its translation is CASSILSSGTEQYF.

V is TRBV7-2 and J is TRBJ2-7; a possible D gene is TRBD2 (6 bases). V lost 2 bases and J lost 10, with 15 bases in between. Germline CDR1 and CDR2: SGHTA and FQGNSA. CDR3 length: 13 residues. CDR3 in DNA: TGTGCCAGCAGCTTAATCACGGGAGATAGTCAGTACTTC. This translates into CASSLITGDSQYF.

The V call is TRBV27, the J call TRBJ2-1; D is perhaps TRBD2 (5 bases). There are 13 residues in the CDR3. The germline V gene encodes CDR1 MNHEY and CDR2 SMNVEV (reference sequence). Between the trimmed V and J ends, which lost 5 bases and 6 bases, there was a span of 11 bases. DNA for the CDR3: TGTGCCAGCAGTCCTTATAGCGCCAATGAGCAGTTCTTC. This sequence encodes CASSPYSANEQFF.

This clone has just one count. This rearrangement joins TRBV2 to TRBJ2-7, with a tentative D call TRBD1 (6 bases). With 3 bases removed from V and 2 bases from J, the gap between germline ends came to 17 bases. CDR3 length: 16 residues. CDR1 and CDR2 (germline): SNHLY, FYNNEI. Here the CDR3 DNA reads TGTGCCAGCAGTGATTGGTGGGGCAGGGACACCTACGAGCAGTACTTC. Translated, it gives CASSDWWGRDTYEQYF.

V gene TRBV9 combines with J gene TRBJ2-5, with D maybe TRBD2 (5 bases). Per germline, CDR1 SGDLS and CDR2 YYNGEE. V lost 1 base and J lost 3, with 10 bases in between. The CDR3 extends over 14 amino acids. The CDR3 DNA is TGTGCCAGCAGCGTATACGGGATCGAAGAGACCCAGTACTTC. It specifies CASSVYGIEETQYF.

The chain carries TRBV29-1 and TRBJ2-4; D not resolved. This CDR3 has 13 residues. Between the trimmed V and J ends, which lost 1 base and 3 bases, there was a span of 7 bases. CDR1 is SQVTM and CDR2 is ANQGSEA in the germline V gene. The CDR3 is CSVEALHKNIQYF. The CDR3 coding sequence is TGCAGCGTTGAAGCGCTACACAAAAACATTCAGTACTTC.

This chain connects TRBV5-1 to TRBJ2-7; the D is unclear. The CDR3 is 14 amino acids. Germline V gene lookup returns CDR1 SGHRS and CDR2 YFSETQ. Trimming removed 3 bases at V and 5 bases at J, with 15 bases between. The DNA of the CDR3 is TGCGCCAGCAGCTCGACTCGTCAGGTCGACGAGCAGTACTTC. This codes for CASSSTRQVDEQYF. The full variable domain, with the rest looked up from reference TRBV5-1 and TRBJ2-7, is KAGVTQTPRYLIKTRGQQVTLSCSPISGHRSVSWYQQTPGQGLQFLFEYFSETQRNKGNFPGRFSGRQFSNSRSEMNVSTLELGDSALYLCASSSTRQVDEQYFGPGTRLTVT.

The genes are TRBV29-1 and TRBJ2-1, with D hard to call. The CDR3 is made up of 12 amino acids. V was cut by 3 bases and J by 6 bases, with 9 bases left in between. Per the germline V gene, CDR1 is SQVTM and CDR2 is ANQGSEA. CDR3 protein: CSVELGSNEQFF. The CDR3 DNA reads as TGCAGCGTTGAGTTAGGGTCCAATGAGCAGTTCTTC.

The rearrangement uses TRBV10-3 and TRBJ2-1, with 11 bases aligning to TRBD2. Trimming cost V 0 bases and J 7 bases; bases outside gene matches: 5. Per germline, CDR1 ENHRY and CDR2 SYGVKD. This CDR3 is 16 amino acids long. For the CDR3, the DNA is TGTGCCATCAGTGAGTCGCGGCTAGCGGGAGGTAATGAGCAGTTCTTC. Translating it yields CAISESRLAGGNEQFF.

The chain joins TRBV19 to TRBJ1-5, with D tentatively TRBD1 (5 bases). Germline V gene data show CDR1 as LNHDA and CDR2 as SQIVND (reference sequence). Trimming stripped 6 bases from V and 1 base from J, with 10 bases between. This CDR3 is 14 amino acids long. DNA for the CDR3: TGTGCCAGTAGCATACAGGACAGCAATCAGCCCCAGCATTTT. It yields the protein CASSIQDSNQPQHF.